A single sample gave rise to the 5 T cell receptor beta chains below, sequenced in a study of T cell responses to AZD1222 COVID-19 vaccine. TCRdb's copy holds only in-frame clones and misses some; the assay was immunoSEQ multiplex PCR. The repertoire holds more than 95,000 clones, with 75% to 90% as singletons. The input for sequencing was peripheral blood, taken on day 0 of AZD1222 vaccination. The source of these receptors is an adult in good health.

The rearrangement joins TRBV25-1 to TRBJ1-4; 7 nucleotides align to TRBD1. The germline V gene has CDR1 MGHDK and CDR2 SYGVNS. Trimming cost V 4 bases and J 7 bases; bases outside gene matches: 6. The CDR3 sequence is 14 residues long. The CDR3 nucleotides read TGTGCCAGCAGTGGTCCAGGGGGGGGTGAAAAACTGTTTTTT. This gives the protein CASSGPGGGEKLFF.

The chain carries TRBV19 and TRBJ2-7, with D uncertain. Trimming stripped 4 bases from V and 6 bases from J, with 10 bases between. This CDR3 comprises 12 residues. CDR1 is LNHDA and CDR2 is SQIVND in the germline V gene (reference sequence). The CDR3 here is CASSTRLGEQYF. The CDR3 region has the DNA TGTGCCAGTAGTACTCGGTTAGGCGAGCAGTACTTC.

This clone was counted once. The V gene is TRBV11-2, the J gene TRBJ2-7; no definite D call. V was trimmed by 4 bases and J by 0 bases, leaving 10 bases between them. CDR3 size: 14 residues. The germline V gene encodes CDR1 SGHAT and CDR2 FQNNGV. The DNA for the CDR3 is TGTGCCAGCAGCTGGATTCCTAGCTCCTACGAGCAGTACTTC. This translates into CASSWIPSSYEQYF.

The J gene is TRBJ2-3, the V gene TRBV7-9; no clear D. The CDR3 loop spans 12 amino acids. The V end was cut by 3 bases, the J end by 4 bases, with 5 bases between. Germline CDR1 is SEHNR and CDR2 is FQNEAQ (reference sequence). The CDR3 spells CASSFRPDTQYF. CDR3 sequence (DNA): TGTGCCAGCAGCTTTCGGCCAGATACGCAGTATTTT.

This chain links TRBV6-2 or TRBV6-3 with TRBJ2-1, with 9 bases that match TRBD2. Per germline, CDR1 MNHEY and CDR2 SVGEGT. Trimming cost V 4 bases and J 2 bases; bases outside gene matches: 3. The CDR3 is made up of 15 amino acids. CDR3 nucleotides: TGTGCCAGCAGTTCGAAGCGGGGGGCCTACAATGAGCAGTTCTTC. Translated, it gives CASSSKRGAYNEQFF.